This T cell receptor beta chain was profiled in a study of blood T cell repertoires in COVID-19. Study information: Specimens from acute and convalescent COVID-19 originated in the United States, Italy and Spain. In each case, the material was cDNA or gDNA derived from T cells, B-cell-depleted T cells, or PBMCs.

The germline gives CDR1 SGHVS, CDR2 FQNEAQ. This CDR3 is built from 15 residues. V lost 0 bases to trimming and J lost 2 bases, with 11 bases between them. The authors' processing: Estimation of nucleated cell counts was performed using reference gene primer amplification. The assay was immunoSEQ multiplex PCR, and TCRdb's table has in-frame clones only and misses some. The V and J calls and clone size were taken over from that table, and D and trimming were inferred from the DNA. This repertoire shows roughly 20,000 clones, roughly 86% found once; its top ten account for around 10%. The receptor's source is a human donor in a cohort sampled during active COVID-19. The chain joins TRBV7-8 to TRBJ2-7; perhaps TRBD1 as D (5 bases). Material: peripheral blood. The CDR3 DNA reads TGTGCCAGCAGCTTAGCGGGGCAGGGTCCCTACGAGCAGTACTTC. Amino acids: CASSLAGQGPYEQYF.